One and the same sample provided the 31 T cell receptor beta chains below, sequenced in a study of PD-1 blockade in mismatch repair-deficient tumors. Profiling relied on immunoSEQ multiplex PCR, and the TCRdb table lists in-frame clones only, not all of them. The data hold 85,000 to 130,000 clones, with 82% observed a single time. The input for sequencing was peripheral blood, taken roughly 35 weeks after starting pembrolizumab. The origin of the receptors is an adult with mismatch repair-deficient cancer.

V usage is TRBV6-6 and J usage is TRBJ2-7, with a tentative D call TRBD1 (6 bases). The germline V and J ends were trimmed by 5 bases and 7 bases, with 12 bases remaining between them. Germline loops: CDR1 MNHNY, CDR2 SVGAGI (reference sequence). The CDR3 runs 12 residues. The CDR3 region is CASSQTGTEQYF. CDR3 bases: TGTGCCAGCAGTCAAACAGGGACGGAGCAGTACTTC.

This chain connects TRBV5-5 to TRBJ1-2; TRBD1 might be the D (5 bases). V lost 0 bases and J lost 4, with 10 bases in between. CDR3 length: 14 amino acids. CDR1 and CDR2 from the germline V gene are SGHKS and YYEKEE (reference sequence). Here the CDR3 DNA reads TGTGCCAGCAGCTTGGGAGTGACAGCCTATGGCTACACCTTC. This encodes CASSLGVTAYGYTF.

V and J are TRBV7-2 and TRBJ1-2, with D unresolved. CDR1 SGHTA and CDR2 FQGNSA come from the germline V gene. V was trimmed by 3 bases and J by 8 bases, leaving 13 bases between them. The CDR3 spans 13 residues. The CDR3 nucleotides are TGTGCCAGCAGCTTCTTGGCCTCCGAGGGCTACACCTTC. Translation: CASSFLASEGYTF. Full variable domain (outside the CDR3, taken from reference TRBV7-2 and TRBJ1-2): GAGVSQSPSNKVTEKGKDVELRCDPISGHTALYWYRQSLGQGLEFLIYFQGNSAPDKSGLPSDRFSAERTGGSVSTLTIQRTQQEDSAVYLCASSFLASEGYTFGSGTRLTVV.

The chain is built from TRBV4-1 and TRBJ2-7; a possible D gene is TRBD1 (6 bases). Germline V lookup: CDR1 MGHRA, CDR2 YSYEKL. V was shortened by 1 base and J by 6 bases, with 13 bases between the two germline ends. This CDR3 has 14 amino acids. In DNA form, the CDR3 reads TGCGCCAGCAGCCAAGTTCGACAGGTAGGCGAGCAGTACTTC. It encodes CASSQVRQVGEQYF.

The chain recombines TRBV4-1 with TRBJ2-3; D gene unclear. Trimming removed 1 base at V and 5 bases at J, with 4 bases between. Germline CDR1 reads MGHRA; CDR2 reads YSYEKL. CDR3 size: 12 residues. In DNA form, the CDR3 reads TGCGCCAGCAGCCAAGTGGGAGATACGCAGTATTTT. Translating gives CASSQVGDTQYF.

The chain couples TRBV6-1 to TRBJ2-3; D might be TRBD2 (6 bases). V was clipped by 1 base and J by 0 bases, with 8 bases between them. From germline, CDR1 is MNHNS and CDR2 SASEGT. The CDR3 sequence is 15 residues long. The CDR3 reads CASSEGSGSTDTQYF. In nucleotides, the CDR3 is TGTGCCAGCAGTGAAGGGAGCGGGAGCACAGATACGCAGTATTTT.

The CDR3 DNA reads as TGTGCCAGCAGCTTAGGAGCCAGGTCCTACGAGCAGTACTTC. Encoded protein: CASSLGARSYEQYF. The rearrangement links TRBV7-8 to TRBJ2-7, with D uncertain. Trimming stripped 1 base from V and 1 base from J, with 8 bases between. Per germline, CDR1 SGHVS and CDR2 FQNEAQ. This CDR3 region has 14 residues.

This clone was observed a handful of times. The V call is TRBV19, the J call TRBJ2-4; D possibly corresponds to TRBD1 (6 bases). The V and J ends lost 5 bases and 0 bases respectively, with 14 bases between them. This CDR3 contains 16 residues. Germline V gene lookup returns CDR1 LNHDA and CDR2 SQIVND (reference sequence). CDR3 DNA sequence: TGTGCCAGTAGTTCCGGGACATCTATAGCCAAAAACATTCAGTACTTC. This translates into CASSSGTSIAKNIQYF.

This sequence joins TRBV7-3 and TRBJ2-2, with D perhaps matching TRBD1 (5 bases). Germline loops: CDR1 SGHTA, CDR2 FQGTGA. The CDR3 runs 14 residues. The V end was cut by 4 bases, the J end by 2 bases, with 8 bases between. The CDR3 DNA follows: TGTGCCAGCAGCTCGACAGTTAACACCGGGGAGCTGTTTTTT. Its protein is CASSSTVNTGELFF.

The rearrangement uses TRBV19 and TRBJ2-3; D is possibly TRBD1 (6 bases). Germline loops: CDR1 LNHDA, CDR2 SQIVND (reference sequence). Trimming took off 6 bases at V and 2 bases at J, with 15 bases between the two ends. The CDR3 is made up of 15 amino acids. The CDR3 protein is CASRVQGGDTDTQYF. CDR3 DNA sequence: TGTGCCAGTAGGGTACAGGGTGGAGACACAGATACGCAGTATTTT.

The chain recombines TRBV4-3 with TRBJ1-5; possibly TRBD1 for D (5 bases). Per the germline V gene, CDR1 is LGHNA and CDR2 is YSLEER. The V end lost 3 bases, the J end lost 7 bases, and 16 bases lay between the germline ends. This CDR3 is 15 amino acids long. As DNA, the CDR3 is TGCGCCAGCAGCCAGGACCAAAACGGGGCCCAGCCCCAGCATTTT. Translated: CASSQDQNGAQPQHF.

This clone is a singleton in its sample. The chain employs TRBV30 and TRBJ1-1; D not certain. V was trimmed by 1 base and J by 0 bases, leaving 9 bases between them. The CDR3 is 14 residues long. Germline CDR1 and CDR2: GTSNPN and SVGIG (reference sequence). The CDR3 bases are TGTGCCTGGAGTGCGGGAGGGTTGAACACTGAAGCTTTCTTT. Translated, it gives CAWSAGGLNTEAFF. The whole variable domain, remainder taken from reference TRBV30 and TRBJ1-1, is SQTIHQWPATLVQPVGSPLSLECTVEGTSNPNLYWYRQAAGRGLQLLFYSVGIGQISSEVPQNLSASRPQDRQFILSSKKLLLSDSGFYLCAWSAGGLNTEAFFGQGTRLTVV.

The chain is built from TRBV9 and TRBJ2-1; the D gene is possibly TRBD2 (6 bases). Germline V gene data show CDR1 as SGDLS and CDR2 as YYNGEE. The CDR3 contains 16 residues. Trimming took off 0 bases at V and 0 bases at J, with 10 bases between the two ends. CDR3 amino acids: CASSVVGRSSYNEQFF. In nucleotides, the CDR3 is TGTGCCAGCAGCGTAGTCGGGAGAAGCTCCTACAATGAGCAGTTCTTC.

The J gene is TRBJ1-3, the V gene TRBV10-3; D unresolved. Germline CDR1 reads ENHRY; CDR2 reads SYGVKD. V was cut by 8 bases and J by 2 bases, with 4 bases left in between. The CDR3 length is 11 residues. The CDR3 DNA sequence: TGTGCCATCGGGGCTGGAAACACCATATATTTT. This translates into CAIGAGNTIYF.

The rearrangement uses TRBV5-1 and TRBJ1-1; no reliable D call. There are 16 residues in the CDR3. Trimming shortened V by 4 bases and J by 5 bases, and 21 bases separated the two germline ends. Germline V gives CDR1 SGHRS, CDR2 YFSETQ. CDR3 DNA sequence: TGCGCCAGCAGCCCGGAGGGCCTGGGGTCGGGAACTGAAGCTTTCTTT. Encoded protein: CASSPEGLGSGTEAFF.

The rearrangement links TRBV27 to TRBJ2-1; possible D gene TRBD2, 5 bases. V shed 5 bases and J shed 4 bases, with 12 bases lying between them. Germline CDR1 MNHEY, CDR2 SMNVEV (reference sequence). The length of the CDR3 is 14 residues. The CDR3 loop reads CASSERETYNEQFF. The DNA of the CDR3 is TGTGCCAGCAGTGAGAGGGAGACATACAATGAGCAGTTCTTC.

The J gene is TRBJ1-2, the V gene TRBV5-5, with a possible D match to TRBD1 (5 bases). The CDR3 totals 15 residues. Trimming left V 3 bases short and J 1 base short, with 13 bases between. Per germline, CDR1 SGHKS and CDR2 YYEKEE (reference sequence). The CDR3 reads CASSWGSGSNYGYTF. The CDR3 DNA sequence: TGTGCCAGCAGCTGGGGATCAGGGAGTAACTATGGCTACACCTTC. The variable domain in full, completed from reference TRBV5-5 and TRBJ1-2, reads DAGVTQSPTHLIKTRGQQVTLRCSPISGHKSVSWYQQVLGQGPQFIFQYYEKEERGRGNFPDRFSARQFPNYSSELNVNALLLGDSALYLCASSWGSGSNYGYTFGSGTRLTVV.

V is TRBV29-1 and J is TRBJ1-1; D unclear. The V end was cut by 6 bases, the J end by 0 bases, with 11 bases between. CDR1 and CDR2 (germline): SQVTM, ANQGSEA. This CDR3 spans 13 amino acids. In DNA form, the CDR3 reads TGCAGCGTGCACGGGATAATGAACACTGAAGCTTTCTTT. Translating gives CSVHGIMNTEAFF.

The chain links TRBV28 to TRBJ2-5, with D tentatively TRBD1 or TRBD2 (6 bases each). CDR3 length equals 17 residues. Trimming took 4 bases from V and 5 from J, leaving 23 bases between them. Germline assignment: CDR1 MDHEN and CDR2 SYDVKM. The CDR3, as DNA: TGTGCCAGCAGTTACTATGGGACTGGCGAAAGGGGGGAGACCCAGTACTTC. It is translated as CASSYYGTGERGETQYF.

The rearrangement links TRBV6-1 to TRBJ2-7; no reliable D call. The CDR3 has 12 residues. The germline gives CDR1 MNHNS, CDR2 SASEGT. V was shortened by 7 bases and J by 2 bases, with 9 bases between the two germline ends. CDR3 loop: CASMGQTYEQYF. The DNA for the CDR3 is TGTGCCAGCATGGGTCAAACCTACGAGCAGTACTTC.

The chain has TRBV5-1 and TRBJ2-7; the D gene could be TRBD1 or TRBD2 (5 bases each). Germline loops: CDR1 SGHRS, CDR2 YFSETQ. V lost 2 bases, J lost 2 bases, and 17 bases lay in between. The CDR3 contains 16 residues. CDR3 bases: TGCGCCAGCAGCTTAGGGGACCGAGGATTAACCTACGAGCAGTACTTC. Translated, it gives CASSLGDRGLTYEQYF.

J is TRBJ2-4 and V is TRBV11-3; D is possibly TRBD2 (6 bases). V was cut by 6 bases and J by 4 bases, with 13 bases left in between. The CDR3 extends over 14 amino acids. The germline gives CDR1 SGHNT, CDR2 YENEEA. Written as DNA, the CDR3 is TGTGCCAGCAGTTCCGTGGGGGGAAAAAACATTCAGTACTTC. It specifies CASSSVGGKNIQYF.

This clone was picked up many times. The chain recombines TRBV6-5 with TRBJ1-2; 7 bases agree with TRBD1. The J segment lost 7 bases and the V segment lost 2 bases, leaving 7 bases of the junction unmatched. Germline V CDR1 and CDR2: MNHEY, SVGAGI. This CDR3 is 14 amino acids long. The CDR3 is CASSYARGTVGYTF. In DNA form, the CDR3 reads TGTGCCAGCAGTTACGCCAGGGGGACCGTTGGCTACACCTTC.

This clone was observed a few times. CDR3 residues: CASSLTSGRYEQYF. The CDR3 nucleotides read TGTGCCAGCTCACTTACTAGCGGGAGGTACGAGCAGTACTTC. The V and J genes are TRBV18 and TRBJ2-7; 12 bases match TRBD2. The CDR3 runs 14 residues. J was trimmed by 4 bases and V by 4 bases; bases with no gene match: 2. Germline V gene sequence: CDR1 KGHSH, CDR2 LQKENI.

The chain recombines TRBV11-3 with TRBJ2-3, with D tentatively TRBD1 or TRBD2 (5 bases each). The CDR3 is 15 residues long. CDR1 and CDR2 from the germline V gene are SGHNT and YENEEA. Between the trimmed V and J ends, which lost 1 base and 3 bases, there was a span of 11 bases. The CDR3 DNA is TGTGCCAGCAGCTTAGGAGGGGCGCAGACAGATACGCAGTATTTT. This translates into CASSLGGAQTDTQYF.

This clone was seen more than once but under ten times. The V gene is TRBV11-3, the J gene TRBJ1-4, with 7 positions matching TRBD1. V gave up 3 bases and J gave up 5 bases; unmatched junction bases: 6. The germline V gene encodes CDR1 SGHNT and CDR2 YENEEA. The CDR3 contains 15 residues. CDR3 coding DNA: TGTGCCAGCAGCTTCTATGGGGACAGAAATGAAAAACTGTTTTTT. It encodes CASSFYGDRNEKLFF.

This chain connects TRBV27 to TRBJ2-2; 7 nucleotides align to TRBD2. Germline V gene lookup returns CDR1 MNHEY and CDR2 SMNVEV (reference sequence). The J segment lost 3 bases and the V segment lost 5 bases, leaving 9 bases of the junction unmatched. The CDR3 contains 16 residues. As DNA, the CDR3 is TGTGCCAGCAGTCCACAGCGGGGTTCTCACACCGGGGAGCTGTTTTTT. It yields the protein CASSPQRGSHTGELFF.

The chain joins TRBV5-1 to TRBJ2-1; D perhaps matches TRBD2 (5 bases). This CDR3 region has 13 residues. The germline CDR1 and CDR2 sequences are SGHRS and YFSETQ. Trimming removed 5 bases at V and 4 bases at J, with 10 bases between. The CDR3 loop is CASRGDGYNEQFF. DNA of the CDR3: TGCGCCAGCAGGGGAGACGGATACAATGAGCAGTTCTTC.

The CDR3 DNA follows: TGTGCCAGCAGTTCGGGACAGTCTGGCTACACCTTC. The encoded protein is CASSSGQSGYTF. This chain uses TRBV27 with TRBJ1-2; 7 bases align to TRBD1. This CDR3 spans 12 amino acids. V dropped 4 bases and J dropped 7; count of bases not matched to a gene: 3. CDR1 and CDR2 (germline): MNHEY, SMNVEV (reference sequence).

The J gene is TRBJ1-2, the V gene TRBV6-6; 8 nucleotides align to TRBD1. The trim removed 2 bases at V and 3 bases at J, leaving 8 bases unmatched. Germline loops: CDR1 MNHNY, CDR2 SVGAGI (reference sequence). The length of the CDR3 is 16 residues. As DNA, the CDR3 is TGTGCCAGCAGTTACCTCGACAGGGGAGTAGACTATGGCTACACCTTC. Protein: CASSYLDRGVDYGYTF.

This clone was counted a single time. The V call is TRBV6-5, the J call TRBJ2-1, with 8 bases identical to TRBD2. There are 15 residues in the CDR3. Germline CDR1 reads MNHEY; CDR2 reads SVGAGI. J gave up 4 bases and V 5 bases, and 7 bases lay outside the gene matches. DNA of the CDR3: TGTGCCAGCAGTCCCAGCGGGAGTGGGTACAATGAGCAGTTCTTC. Translation: CASSPSGSGYNEQFF.